Each of the 9 T cell receptor beta chains below was sequenced from the same sample in a study of blood T cells in healthy people across ages. A second about 7 to 12 cycle PCR used barcoded and J-beta primers. One entry per CDR3 protein results from TCRdb running MiXCR on the 5' RACE reads. Altogether over a million distinct CDR3 sequences are present, under 30% being singletons, with the ten largest covering approximately 0.79%. Separately, the same data were catalogued under a study of T cells of mothers and their children.

The sequenced sample consisted of blood. These receptors all stem from a girl aged 2-10 years in good health.

The chain employs TRBV7-9 and TRBJ2-1, with 8 nucleotides matching TRBD2. This CDR3 spans 14 amino acids. From germline, CDR1 is SEHNR and CDR2 FQNEAQ (reference sequence). The V and J ends lost 10 bases and 5 bases, in that order; junction bases with no gene match: 10. CDR3 residues: CATRDGAGDNEQFF. The CDR3 DNA is TGTGCCACCCGTGACGGAGCGGGGGACAATGAGCAGTTCTTC.

The chain recombines TRBV3-1 with TRBJ2-5, with no clear D. The better agreement between TRBJ2-1 and the DNA end casts doubt on the J call. The CDR3 spans 14 residues. CDR1 is LGHDT, CDR2 YNNKEL, per germline (reference sequence). The CDR3 DNA follows: TGTGCCAGCAGCCAAGGGGCTAGGTATAATGAGCAGTTCTTC. The encoded protein is CASSQGARYNEQFF.

This clonotype showed up just a few times. This chain uses TRBV6-1 with TRBJ2-7; D is unresolved. Germline V gives CDR1 MNHNS, CDR2 SASEGT. V lost 3 bases, J lost 2 bases, and 8 bases lay in between. The CDR3 is made up of 13 amino acids. The CDR3, as DNA: TGTGCCAGCAGTGAGACGGAGCCCTACGAGCAGTACTTC. This codes for CASSETEPYEQYF.

A few counts support this clonotype. The rearrangement links TRBV7-9 to TRBJ1-4; 7 positions match TRBD1. The germline V gene has CDR1 SEHNR and CDR2 FQNEAQ (reference sequence). With V trimmed by 1 base and J by 7 bases, 6 bases remained unmatched. This CDR3 comprises 15 residues. The CDR3 coding sequence is TGTGCCAGCAGCTTAGTCGCCAGGGGGGGTGAAAAACTGTTTTTT. This sequence encodes CASSLVARGGEKLFF.

This clonotype has a handful of counts. The rearrangement links TRBV20-1 to TRBJ2-3; D is possibly TRBD2 (6 bases). V was shortened by 0 bases and J by 4 bases, with 14 bases between the two germline ends. From germline, CDR1 is DFQATT and CDR2 SNEGSKA (reference sequence). The CDR3 length is 15 residues. The CDR3 region is CSAREIWDSPDTQYF. For the CDR3, the DNA is TGCAGTGCTAGAGAAATATGGGACTCCCCAGATACGCAGTATTTT.

The chain recombines TRBV7-2 with TRBJ1-2, with D maybe TRBD1 (6 bases). The V and J ends lost 3 bases and 8 bases respectively, with 19 bases between them. The CDR3 is 15 amino acids. Per germline, CDR1 SGHTA and CDR2 FQGNSA. CDR3 in DNA: TGTGCCAGCAGCTTGGGTTTCGACAGGTTAGGCGGCTACACCTTC. Its protein product is CASSLGFDRLGGYTF. The variable domain in full, with the rest retrieved from reference TRBV7-2 and TRBJ1-2, is GAGVSQSPSNKVTEKGKDVELRCDPISGHTALYWYRQSLGQGLEFLIYFQGNSAPDKSGLPSDRFSAERTGGSVSTLTIQRTQQEDSAVYLCASSLGFDRLGGYTFGSGTRLTVV.

The chain couples TRBV24-1 to TRBJ1-5; D gene uncertain. V was pared by 4 bases and J by 1 base, with 13 bases between. Germline CDR1 and CDR2: KGHDR and SFDVKD. This CDR3 is 16 amino acids long. CDR3 sequence reads: CATSDSTAWSNQPQHF. As DNA, the CDR3 is TGTGCCACCAGTGACTCTACGGCCTGGAGCAATCAGCCCCAGCATTTT.

The rearrangement uses TRBV7-2 and TRBJ2-5; 8 bases agree with TRBD2. The CDR3 covers 15 residues. J gave up 5 bases and V 5 bases, and 10 bases lay outside the gene matches. Germline lookup yields CDR1 SGHTA and CDR2 FQGNSA. The CDR3 bases are TGTGCCAGCAGCCGCCCCGTGAGCGGGGGTGAGACCCAGTACTTC. As protein: CASSRPVSGGETQYF.

This clonotype appeared many times. The rearrangement joins TRBV13 to TRBJ1-5, with D hard to call. Germline V gene sequence: CDR1 PRHDT, CDR2 FYEKMQ (reference sequence). Trimming cost V 2 bases and J 10 bases, with 18 bases left between them. The CDR3 loop spans 15 amino acids. This chain's CDR3 is CASSLQQNSPDPQHF. The CDR3 region has the DNA TGTGCCAGCAGCTTACAACAGAACTCCCCGGATCCCCAGCATTTT. Drawing the rest from reference TRBV13 and TRBJ1-5, the complete variable domain is AAGVIQSPRHLIKEKRETATLKCYPIPRHDTVYWYQQGPGQDPQFLISFYEKMQSDKGSIPDRFSAQQFSDYHSELNMSSLELGDSALYFCASSLQQNSPDPQHFGDGTRLSIL.